Shown below are 21 T cell receptor beta chains from a single sample sequenced in a study of spatial heterogeneity in lung cancer. TCRdb redid the calling of the 5' RACE reads with MiXCR, one entry per CDR3 protein. The table has tens of thousands of distinct CDR3 sequences, over 8.5% seen once; the top ten hold 6.9%. Time point given: sample taken at primary tumor resection. Frozen PBMC, nontumor lung or tumor provided whole RNA, which was sequenced unsorted. Material: PBMCs, obtained at surgery. These receptors originate from a male donor with early-stage non-small cell lung cancer.

The chain recombines TRBV24-1 with TRBJ2-2, with D unclear. Trimming pared 3 bases from V and 1 base from J, leaving 8 bases between. The CDR3 is 15 amino acids. The germline V gene has CDR1 KGHDR and CDR2 SFDVKD. The CDR3 spells CATSDDRKNTGELFF. CDR3 DNA sequence: TGTGCCACCAGTGATGACCGAAAGAACACCGGGGAGCTGTTTTTT.

This clonotype is medium-sized (0.01 to 0.1%) by share. The chain recombines TRBV4-3 with TRBJ2-3, with D uncertain. The CDR3 has 13 amino acids. From germline, CDR1 is LGHNA and CDR2 YSLEER. Trimming cost V 0 bases and J 3 bases, with 4 bases left between them. Here the CDR3 DNA reads TGCGCCAGCAGCCAAGATAGGACAGATACGCAGTATTTT. Residues: CASSQDRTDTQYF.

Concerning this clonotype: At one end the junction does not follow the germline gene, possibly because of a read error. J is TRBJ1-4 and V is TRBV29-1; 7 bases agree with TRBD1. Germline-derived CDR1 and CDR2 are SQVTM and ANQGSEA. The CDR3 consists of 13 residues. CDR3 in DNA: TGTAGCGTTGAGCGGGACAGTGGTGAAAAACTGTTTTTT. Amino acids: CSVERDSGEKLFF. Drawing the rest from reference TRBV29-1 and TRBJ1-4, the complete variable domain is SAVISQKPSRDICQRGTSLTIQCQVDSQVTMMFWYRQQPGQSLTLIATANQGSEATYESGFVIDKFPISRPNLTFSTLTVSNMSPEDSSIYLCSVERDSGEKLFFGSGTQLSVL.

This clonotype was counted ten times or more. This chain connects TRBV30 to TRBJ2-3, with 7 bases that match TRBD2. J was trimmed by 4 bases and V by 0 bases; bases with no gene match: 4. The germline gives CDR1 GTSNPN, CDR2 SVGIG (reference sequence). This CDR3 is built from 14 residues. CDR3 in DNA: TGTGCCTGGAGTGTGGGACTATTAGCAGATACGCAGTATTTT. It translates to CAWSVGLLADTQYF.

This clonotype was seen a few times. This chain connects TRBV5-6 to TRBJ2-5; possible D gene TRBD2, 5 bases. Germline V lookup: CDR1 SGHDT, CDR2 YYEEEE. The CDR3 is 13 residues long. Trimming took off 2 bases at V and 14 bases at J, with 19 bases between the two ends. CDR3 protein: CASSLLGSGMEYF. The CDR3 nucleotides read TGTGCCAGCAGCTTACTCGGCTCGGGGATGGAATACTTC.

Remarks on this clonotype: A junction boundary mismatches the germline segment, possibly from a read error. The chain has TRBV6-2 or TRBV6-3 and TRBJ2-1, with 11 bases identical to TRBD2. This CDR3 region has 13 residues. Germline values: CDR1 MNHEY, CDR2 SVGEGT. CDR3 residues: CASCSGGAYGPSF. The CDR3 DNA reads TGTGCCAGCTGTAGCGGGGGGGCCTACGGGCCCAGCTTC.

The chain is built from TRBV7-6 and TRBJ1-1; D is unresolved. V lost 0 bases, J lost 6 bases, and 14 bases lay in between. There are 15 residues in the CDR3. In germline, CDR1 is SGHVS, CDR2 FNYEAQ. CDR3 sequence (DNA): TGTGCCAGCAGCTTAGCAAGTGGGGAAGGCTCTGAAGCTTTCTTT. Amino acids: CASSLASGEGSEAFF.

This clonotype came up many times. The rearrangement links TRBV4-3 to TRBJ1-1; D may be TRBD1 (6 bases). The V gene's germline CDR1 is LGHNA and CDR2 YSLEER. The CDR3 runs to 14 residues. The V end lost 0 bases, the J end lost 7 bases, and 12 bases lay between the germline ends. The CDR3 DNA reads TGCGCCAGCAGCCAAGATAGAGGGGGTCTTGAAGCTTTCTTT. It encodes CASSQDRGGLEAFF.

This clonotype was observed many times. The genes are TRBV5-4 and TRBJ1-1; the D gene is possibly TRBD1 (5 bases). The V end lost 0 bases, the J end lost 2 bases, and 11 bases lay between the germline ends. Germline V gene lookup returns CDR1 SGHNT and CDR2 YYREEE (reference sequence). CDR3 size: 15 residues. The CDR3 sequence is CASSLGARDNTEAFF. The CDR3 DNA sequence: TGTGCCAGCAGCTTGGGGGCAAGGGACAACACTGAAGCTTTCTTT. Looking up the rest from reference TRBV5-4 and TRBJ1-1 gives the full variable domain: ETGVTQSPTHLIKTRGQQVTLRCSSQSGHNTVSWYQQALGQGPQFIFQYYREEENGRGNFPPRFSGLQFPNYSSELNVNALELDDSALYLCASSLGARDNTEAFFGQGTRLTVV.

This clonotype has ten or more counts. This chain joins TRBV12-5 and TRBJ1-1; D gene unclear. V was cut by 3 bases and J by 2 bases, with 10 bases left in between. CDR3 length: 14 amino acids. The germline gives CDR1 LGHNT, CDR2 FRNRAP. CDR3: CASGLWPDNTEAFF. In DNA form, the CDR3 reads TGTGCTAGTGGTTTATGGCCGGATAACACTGAAGCTTTCTTT.

This clonotype was detected ten times or more. The chain has TRBV7-9 and TRBJ2-2, with TRBD2 matching over 8 bases. This CDR3 contains 15 residues. The germline V gene has CDR1 SEHNR and CDR2 FQNEAQ (reference sequence). V lost 4 bases to trimming and J lost 3 bases; unmatched junction nucleotides: 4. CDR3: CASSSAGADTGELFF. CDR3 nucleotide sequence: TGTGCCAGCAGCTCAGCGGGGGCCGACACCGGGGAGCTGTTTTTT.

About this clonotype: A much larger clone differs from this one at a single base, so this may be a read error. V gene TRBV9 combines with J gene TRBJ1-6; D is unresolved. V dropped 0 bases and J dropped 5 bases, with 9 bases sitting between them. CDR1 is SGDLS and CDR2 is YYNGEE in the germline V gene. The CDR3 spans 15 residues. CDR3 sequence: CASSVEGADNSPLHF. Written as DNA, the CDR3 is TGTGCCAGCAGCGTAGAAGGCGCCGATAATTCACCCCTCCACTTT.

This sequence joins TRBV19 and TRBJ1-1; unclear D gene. V lost 6 bases to trimming and J lost 2 bases, with 13 bases between them. CDR1 and CDR2 (germline): LNHDA, SQIVND (reference sequence). The CDR3 is 14 residues long. CDR3 in DNA: TGTGCCAGTAGCACAGTTCAACTAAACACTGAAGCTTTCTTT. Its protein is CASSTVQLNTEAFF.

This clonotype came up a few times. The chain has TRBV30 and TRBJ2-1; no clear D gene. V lost 0 bases and J lost 5, with 11 bases in between. This CDR3 is built from 14 residues. Germline V gene data show CDR1 as GTSNPN and CDR2 as SVGIG (reference sequence). CDR3 DNA sequence: TGTGCCTGGAGTGTATCCCCTGGGAACAATGAGCAGTTCTTC. Translation gives CAWSVSPGNNEQFF.

This clonotype appeared many times. The chain joins TRBV27 to TRBJ2-7; possible D gene TRBD2, 6 bases. Trimming shortened V by 0 bases and J by 6 bases, and 9 bases separated the two germline ends. The germline gives CDR1 MNHEY, CDR2 SMNVEV (reference sequence). The CDR3 totals 13 residues. DNA of the CDR3: TGTGCCAGCAGTTTATCAGCGGGTGGCGAGCAGTACTTC. Residues: CASSLSAGGEQYF.

V is TRBV12-3 or TRBV12-4 and J is TRBJ1-4; the D is unclear. The CDR3 extends over 14 amino acids. The V gene lost 8 bases and the J gene lost 5 bases, with 15 bases spanning the gap. In DNA form, the CDR3 reads TGTGCCAGCCATAAAGGCCCTTCGAATGAAAAACTGTTTTTT. Translated, it gives CASHKGPSNEKLFF.

This clonotype was seen only a few times. At one end, the junction sequence differs from germline, possibly due to a read error. This sequence joins TRBV4-2 and TRBJ2-3; possible D gene TRBD2, 5 bases. CDR3 length: 15 residues. Germline V gene sequence: CDR1 LGHNA, CDR2 YNFKEQ. As DNA, the CDR3 is TGTGCCAGCAGGCAAGAGGGAGCAGGTCCGGATACGCAGTATTTT. Amino acids: CASRQEGAGPDTQYF.

The gene calls are TRBV20-1 and TRBJ2-1, with 7 bases lining up with TRBD2. Looked up from germline, CDR1 is DFQATT and CDR2 is SNEGSKA (reference sequence). V dropped 3 bases and J dropped 9; count of bases not matched to a gene: 14. The CDR3 has 15 residues. For the CDR3, the DNA is TGCAGTGCTAGCTCGGCTAGCGGACCGCGAGGTGAGCAGTTCTTC. This translates into CSASSASGPRGEQFF.

This sequence joins TRBV29-1 and TRBJ2-6; 10 nucleotides agree with TRBD1. The V gene's germline CDR1 is SQVTM and CDR2 ANQGSEA. V lost 4 bases and J lost 1; bases outside the gene matches: 1. The CDR3 spans 15 residues. The CDR3 DNA follows: TGCAGCGTTGGACAGGGGGCTTCTGGGGCCAACGTCCTGACTTTC. Translated, it gives CSVGQGASGANVLTF.

In its sample, this clonotype was seen a few times. The V and J genes are TRBV2 and TRBJ2-3; no reliable D call. Germline V gives CDR1 SNHLY, CDR2 FYNNEI. The CDR3 runs 13 residues. V was clipped by 7 bases and J by 6 bases, with 14 bases between them. CDR3 region: CASTPKTIDTQYF. The CDR3 nucleotides are TGTGCCAGCACTCCCAAGACGATCGATACGCAGTATTTT.

This clonotype was seen many times. This chain uses TRBV18 with TRBJ1-5; D is unresolved. The germline V gene has CDR1 KGHSH and CDR2 LQKENI. This CDR3 spans 14 amino acids. Trimming took off 3 bases at V and 5 bases at J, with 11 bases between the two ends. In DNA form, the CDR3 reads TGTGCCAGCTCACCTTCGCCGGAGGATCAGCCCCAGCATTTT. Translated: CASSPSPEDQPQHF.